What follows are 20 T cell receptor beta chains derived from one specimen sequenced in a study of T cell repertoires in cytomegalovirus infection. One entry per CDR3 protein results from TCRdb running MiXCR on the reads. Here the sample spans about 600,000 distinct CDR3 sequences, roughly 24% being singletons. The sample consisted of CD8+ T cells from PBMCs. The source of these receptors is a human donor in good health (CMV status not recorded). Some clones in this sample may be carry-over from other donors' samples.

This clonotype was observed a handful of times. The chain carries TRBV7-3 and TRBJ2-1; a possible D gene is TRBD2 (5 bases). Germline assignment: CDR1 SGHTA and CDR2 FQGTGA. Trimming removed 3 bases at V and 0 bases at J, with 9 bases between. The CDR3 runs to 15 residues. The CDR3 nucleotides are TGTGCCAGCAGCTTCGGGGTGAGCTCCTACAATGAGCAGTTCTTC. Residues: CASSFGVSSYNEQFF. The whole variable domain, filled in from reference TRBV7-3 and TRBJ2-1, reads GAGVSQTPSNKVTEKGKYVELRCDPISGHTALYWYRQSLGQGPEFLIYFQGTGAADDSGLPNDRFFAVRPEGSVSTLKIQRTERGDSAVYLCASSFGVSSYNEQFFGPGTRLTVL.

The chain uses TRBV12-3 or TRBV12-4 and TRBJ2-2; possible D gene TRBD1, 6 bases. This CDR3 comprises 15 residues. Trimming shortened V by 5 bases and J by 5 bases, and 15 bases separated the two germline ends. The CDR3 DNA follows: TGTGCCAGCAGTGAGTCCGGGACACTTACCGGGGAGCTGTTTTTT. Translating it yields CASSESGTLTGELFF.

Only a few counts were recorded for this clonotype. This chain links TRBV18 with TRBJ2-2; D remains unclear. V was cut by 0 bases and J by 2 bases, with 10 bases left in between. The germline V gene has CDR1 KGHSH and CDR2 LQKENI. This CDR3 region has 16 residues. The CDR3: CASSPPAVPNTGELFF. The CDR3 nucleotides are TGTGCCAGCTCACCACCGGCGGTCCCAAACACCGGGGAGCTGTTTTTT.

This clonotype was recorded at least ten times. The chain is built from TRBV7-6 and TRBJ2-1; D uncertain. Trimming stripped 5 bases from V and 4 bases from J, with 15 bases between. The CDR3 has 15 residues. Germline CDR1 and CDR2: SGHVS and FNYEAQ. CDR3 DNA: TGTGCCAGCAGCCCCCTCGGGTACTCATACAATGAGCAGTTCTTC. It codes for CASSPLGYSYNEQFF.

V and J are TRBV20-1 and TRBJ2-1; TRBD2 matches 11 bases. Germline CDR1 is DFQATT and CDR2 is SNEGSKA (reference sequence). The junction had 5 bases not matched to a gene; V was cut back by 0 bases and J by 4 bases. The CDR3 is made up of 16 amino acids. This CDR3 reads CSARDRGTSGYNEQFF. In DNA form, the CDR3 reads TGCAGTGCTAGAGATAGAGGGACTAGCGGATACAATGAGCAGTTCTTC.

CDR3: CASSLSGTGGYEQYF. CDR3 DNA: TGTGCCAGCAGTTTATCTGGGACAGGAGGCTACGAGCAGTACTTC. The rearrangement links TRBV27 to TRBJ2-7; 8 bases are a match to TRBD1. CDR1 and CDR2 from the germline V gene are MNHEY and SMNVEV (reference sequence). V lost 0 bases, J lost 3 bases, and 4 bases stayed unmatched. The CDR3 extends over 15 amino acids.

For this clonotype: One end of the junction does not line up with germline, which may come from a read error. V and J are TRBV2 and TRBJ1-2; no clear D gene. CDR1 SNHLY and CDR2 FYNNEI come from the germline V gene. The CDR3 spans 10 residues. CDR3 DNA sequence: TGTGCCAGCAGTGAAGGTGCTCCCCTCTTC. This gives the protein CASSEGAPLF.

The chain recombines TRBV7-9 with TRBJ2-1; maybe TRBD1 (6 bases). Germline V lookup: CDR1 SEHNR, CDR2 FQNEAQ (reference sequence). The germline V and J ends were trimmed by 5 bases and 8 bases, with 22 bases remaining between them. This CDR3 has 16 residues. The CDR3 here is CASSPTDRNQGHEQFF. The CDR3 DNA reads TGTGCCAGCAGCCCGACCGACAGGAACCAAGGGCATGAGCAGTTCTTC.

The chain employs TRBV20-1 and TRBJ1-2; D is perhaps TRBD1 (6 bases). Germline assignment: CDR1 DFQATT and CDR2 SNEGSKA (reference sequence). The CDR3 is 19 residues long. V was cut by 3 bases and J by 2 bases, with 28 bases left in between. CDR3 protein: CSAREIEGTSLLVNYGYTF. In nucleotides, the CDR3 is TGCAGTGCTAGGGAGATCGAGGGGACAAGTCTTCTTGTGAACTATGGCTACACCTTC.

This clonotype showed up many times. V is TRBV7-2 and J is TRBJ2-2; 11 nucleotides line up with TRBD1. CDR3 size: 17 residues. The J segment lost 0 bases and the V segment lost 2 bases, leaving 2 bases of the junction unmatched. From germline, CDR1 is SGHTA and CDR2 FQGNSA. This CDR3 reads CASSLWGQGANTGELFF. The CDR3 DNA sequence: TGTGCCAGCAGCTTATGGGGACAGGGGGCGAACACCGGGGAGCTGTTTTTT.

This clonotype was seen a few times. The chain joins TRBV10-3 to TRBJ2-7, with D possibly being TRBD2 (5 bases). Per germline, CDR1 ENHRY and CDR2 SYGVKD. The CDR3 is 13 residues long. Deletions cut 4 bases from V and 2 bases from J, with 9 bases between. In DNA, the CDR3 is TGTGCCATCAGTGGGACTTCCACCTACGAGCAGTACTTC. Translated: CAISGTSTYEQYF.

The DNA for the CDR3 is TGCGCCAGCAGCCAAGGGGCAGGGGGCGGTCAGCCCCAGCATTTT. Its protein is CASSQGAGGGQPQHF. V is TRBV4-1 and J is TRBJ1-5; 8 bases are shared with TRBD1. After removal of 1 base from V and 6 bases from J, the junction contained 5 bases not matched to a gene. Germline CDR1 is MGHRA and CDR2 is YSYEKL. The CDR3 runs to 15 residues.

In its sample, this clonotype was seen a few times. The chain couples TRBV28 to TRBJ1-6; TRBD1 matches 7 bases. Germline values: CDR1 MDHEN, CDR2 SYDVKM. After removal of 5 bases from V and 10 bases from J, the junction contained 11 bases not matched to a gene. CDR3 length equals 15 residues. The chain's CDR3 is CASSPQGGVYSPLHF. The CDR3 DNA reads TGTGCCAGCAGTCCCCAGGGGGGGGTATACTCACCCCTCCACTTT.

This clonotype was counted ten times or more. The V gene is TRBV7-6, the J gene TRBJ2-5; no firm D call. This CDR3 has 13 amino acids. Trimming stripped 1 base from V and 5 bases from J, with 8 bases between. From germline, CDR1 is SGHVS and CDR2 FNYEAQ. The CDR3 sequence: CASSLEGFETQYF. The CDR3 DNA reads as TGTGCCAGCAGCTTAGAAGGTTTCGAGACCCAGTACTTC.

This clonotype was seen only a few times. The chain links TRBV20-1 to TRBJ1-6; 10 nucleotides line up with TRBD1. This CDR3 spans 16 amino acids. V shed 1 base and J 7 bases; nucleotides not matched to a gene: 7. The V gene's germline CDR1 is DFQATT and CDR2 SNEGSKA (reference sequence). The CDR3 loop reads CSARGSGQGLNSPLHF. CDR3 bases: TGCAGTGCTAGAGGGTCGGGACAGGGGTTGAATTCACCCCTCCACTTT.

Ten or more counts support this clonotype. The CDR3 is CASSPFQTSGGSYNEQFF. In DNA form, the CDR3 reads TGTGCCAGCAGCCCCTTCCAGACTAGCGGGGGGTCCTACAATGAGCAGTTCTTC. V gene TRBV7-2 combines with J gene TRBJ2-1; 13 bases align to TRBD2. The CDR3 extends over 18 amino acids. The trim removed 5 bases at V and 1 base at J, leaving 8 bases unmatched. Per the germline V gene, CDR1 is SGHTA and CDR2 is FQGNSA. Together with reference TRBV7-2 and TRBJ2-1, the CDR3 gives the full variable domain: GAGVSQSPSNKVTEKGKDVELRCDPISGHTALYWYRQSLGQGLEFLIYFQGNSAPDKSGLPSDRFSAERTGGSVSTLTIQRTQQEDSAVYLCASSPFQTSGGSYNEQFFGPGTRLTVL.

V gene TRBV10-3 combines with J gene TRBJ2-1, with 9 bases matching TRBD1. Germline CDR1 ENHRY, CDR2 SYGVKD. The CDR3 sequence is 13 residues long. Trimming at V came to 3 bases and at J to 8 bases, leaving 2 bases not matched to a gene. CDR3 DNA sequence: TGTGCCATCAGTGAAAGGGACAGGGATGAGCAGTTCTTC. Encoded protein: CAISERDRDEQFF.

In its sample, this clonotype was seen a few times. The chain couples TRBV12-3 or TRBV12-4 to TRBJ2-2; D ambiguous. Between the trimmed V and J ends, which lost 4 bases and 7 bases, there was a span of 10 bases. The CDR3 length is 13 residues. The CDR3 bases are TGTGCCAGCAGTTCTATAGCTGTCGGGGAGCTGTTTTTT. It is translated as CASSSIAVGELFF.

The rearrangement links TRBV27 to TRBJ1-5; D uncertain. V was trimmed by 0 bases and J by 5 bases, leaving 14 bases between them. Per the germline V gene, CDR1 is MNHEY and CDR2 is SMNVEV (reference sequence). The CDR3 runs 16 residues. Written as DNA, the CDR3 is TGTGCCAGCAGTTTATCCGGACGTGTCGGGTATCAGCCCCAGCATTTT. Protein: CASSLSGRVGYQPQHF.

The V and J genes are TRBV7-2 and TRBJ2-3, with 7 bases that match TRBD1. The CDR3 spans 15 residues. The V and J ends lost 5 bases and 7 bases, in that order; junction bases with no gene match: 12. Germline values: CDR1 SGHTA, CDR2 FQGNSA. The CDR3 nucleotides are TGTGCCAGCAGCCTGCCTGAGACAGGGATCCATACGCAGTATTTT. This translates into CASSLPETGIHTQYF.